The clone carrying this T cell receptor beta chain came up many times. No antigen is known for it. TCRdb re-derived calls from the 5' RACE reads in MiXCR, one entry per CDR3 protein. The table includes fewer than 350,000 distinct CDR3 sequences, about 9.5% detected once. These data come from a study of T cells after yellow fever vaccination. In the study overall: With SMART-Seq v4 Ultra Low Input, the fractions containing low cell numbers were prepared. Study-level results: Post-booster repertoires again held most primary-vaccination clones (roughly 95% CD4, 80% to 90% CD8). It was the secondary response that reached its peak faster, day 5 versus 15, but it was weaker. Few clonotypes appeared in both CD4 and CD8 compartments.

Trimming stripped 5 bases from V and 2 bases from J, with 13 bases between. The CDR3 extends over 14 amino acids. This chain uses TRBV12-3 or TRBV12-4 with TRBJ2-7; D might be TRBD1 (6 bases). The source material was PBMCs, sampled on the day of the first yellow fever vaccination. This clonotype was obtained from a man aged 18 to 35 who received the YFV17D yellow fever vaccine. The CDR3 region is CASSPRTATYEQYF. The CDR3, as DNA: TGTGCCAGCAGTCCCCGGACAGCTACCTACGAGCAGTACTTC.